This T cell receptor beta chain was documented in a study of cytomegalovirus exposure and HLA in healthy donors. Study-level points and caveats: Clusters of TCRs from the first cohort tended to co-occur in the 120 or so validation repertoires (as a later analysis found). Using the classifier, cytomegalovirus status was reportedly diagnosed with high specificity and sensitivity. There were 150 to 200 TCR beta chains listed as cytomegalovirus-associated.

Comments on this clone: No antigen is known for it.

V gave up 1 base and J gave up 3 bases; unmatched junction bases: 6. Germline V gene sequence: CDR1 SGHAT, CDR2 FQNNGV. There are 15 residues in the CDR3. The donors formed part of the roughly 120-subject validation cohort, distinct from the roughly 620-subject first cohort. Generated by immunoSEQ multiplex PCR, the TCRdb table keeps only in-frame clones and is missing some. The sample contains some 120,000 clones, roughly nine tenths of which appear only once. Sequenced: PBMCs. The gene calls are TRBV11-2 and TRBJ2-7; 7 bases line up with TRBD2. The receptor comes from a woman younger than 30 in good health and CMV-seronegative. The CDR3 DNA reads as TGTGCCAGCAGCTTAGCGGGGGGTCCCCACTACGAGCAGTACTTC. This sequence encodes CASSLAGGPHYEQYF.